This is a list of T cell receptor beta chains from one sample in a study of T cell responses to AZD1222 COVID-19 vaccine. The data were produced by immunoSEQ multiplex PCR, yet TCRdb's version contains in-frame clones alone and is incomplete. The sample lists 95,000 to 150,000 clones, approximately 85% occurring once. The sample in question was peripheral blood, obtained on day 0 of AZD1222 vaccination. All receptors derive from an adult in good health. The CDR3 runs from the conserved cysteine through the conserved F or W. A D gene is named only where the DNA matches it firmly. Not every row has a clone size; where given, it reads once, few, many or a size class.

size	D	V	J	DNA	CDR3
NA	TRBD2	TRBV2	TRBJ2-1	TGTGCCAGCAGTGAAGCACGCGGGGGGGCGGTCGATGAGCAGTTCTTC	CASSEARGGAVDEQFF
NA	TRBD2	TRBV7-2	TRBJ2-3	TGTGCCAGCAGCTTAGTTGGAGCGGGGGGGATAGATACGCAGTATTTT	CASSLVGAGGIDTQYF
NA	TRBD1	TRBV5-6	TRBJ1-2	TGTGCCAGCAGCTTTAGTCGACAGGGCTCTGGCTACACCTTC	CASSFSRQGSGYTF
NA	NA	TRBV6-5	TRBJ2-1	TGTGCCACCGTTACTGTGACAGGAAGGCAGTTCTTC	CATVTVTGRQFF
NA	NA	TRBV3-1/TRBV3-2	TRBJ1-3	TGTGCCAGCAGCCAAGAGGCAGGGACCTGGAACACCATATATTTT	CASSQEAGTWNTIYF
NA	NA	TRBV5-4	TRBJ2-2	TGTGCCAGCAGCCCTTGGACCCGCCGAGGGGATACCGGGGAGCTGTTTTTT	CASSPWTRRGDTGELFF
few	TRBD2	TRBV4-3	TRBJ2-7	TGCGCCAGCAGCCACCAAATGCCGGGATCGGGACTAGCGGGGGCCCCCTACGAGCAGTACTTC	CASSHQMPGSGLAGAPYEQYF
NA	NA	TRBV19	TRBJ2-4	TGTGCCAGCCGGGGGTTCAGGGGTGACATTCAGTACTTC	CASRGFRGDIQYF
NA	NA	TRBV7-2	TRBJ2-7	TGTGCCAGCAGCTTAGCACGGGGCTTCTACGAGCAGTACTTC	CASSLARGFYEQYF
few	TRBD2	TRBV7-2	TRBJ2-1	TGTGCCAGCAGCACAACGACTAGCGGGGGGATTTATGAGCAGTTCTTC	CASSTTTSGGIYEQFF